This record concerns one T cell receptor beta chain sequence. This entry is derived from a study of blood T cell repertoires in COVID-19. Study at large: From the United States, Italy and Spain came samples of acute and convalescent COVID-19. PBMCs, B-cell-depleted T cells, or T cells were the source of the cDNA or gDNA that made up the material.

Original processing methods: Researchers report that nucleated cell counts were estimated from reference gene primer amplification. Data came from immunoSEQ multiplex PCR; TCRdb stores just in-frame clones and leaves some out. V and J calls plus clone size are reproduced from that table; the DNA served to infer D and trimming. The profile shows around 300,000 clones, roughly 85% of them singletons. This clonotype was sampled from a woman between 25 and 40 years old with active or convalescent COVID-19. Sequenced input: peripheral blood.

The DNA of the CDR3 is TGTGCCAGCCTAGACAGGTCCCGCATCAATTCACCCCTCCACTTT. This gives the protein CASLDRSRINSPLHF. This sequence joins TRBV6-5 and TRBJ1-6, with a tentative D call TRBD1 (6 bases). Trimming left V 8 bases short and J 7 bases short, with 18 bases between. Germline CDR1 MNHEY, CDR2 SVGAGI. This CDR3 has 15 amino acids.